This TCR beta chain was retrieved from a study of early T cells in non-severe SARS-CoV-2 infection (dated by TCRdb to about 2021). Context from the whole study: Because TCR sequencing relied on bulk RNA taken from unsorted whole blood, pairing of alpha and beta chains was not possible.

This clonotype was detected only a few times. Its antigen has not been determined. It has no much larger one-base neighbor in the sample; base qualities were not kept. This was a case-control study nested in a cohort of healthcare workers in London, UK, who had nasopharyngeal swab PCR tests and blood samples taken every week. Healthcare workers were recruited during the week of the UK lockdown, between 23 and 31 March 2020, and followed weekly for up to about 15 weeks. V gives up 4 bases and J gives up 5 bases, and the segment between their germline ends measures 9 bases. Looking up the germline V gene yields CDR1 SGDLS and CDR2 YYNGEE. The CDR3 runs 12 residues from the cysteine to the phenylalanine. The read is trimmed to its CDR3 DNA, 36 bases read in frame from base 1. Libraries were built with 5' RACE. Sequenced on a NextSeq 500. Unique molecular identifiers were attached to individual cDNA molecules in the TCR library protocol so that sequencing error and PCR bias could be corrected. Sequencing covered both TCR alpha and beta chains, and within each sample the abundances of alpha and beta sequences were tightly co-correlated. On the study's bioinformatics: Decombinator V4 was used to perform V gene, J gene and CDR3 annotation of TCR sequences. TCRs were defined as expanded if a significant change between any two time points was detected under a Poisson model with p below 0.0001. Abundances of TCRs were expressed as counts per million after normalisation to the total number of TCRs sequenced in each sample. TRAV1-2 paired with TRAJ12, TRAJ20 or TRAJ33 defined MAIT TCRs, while TRAV10 paired with TRAJ18 defined iNKT TCRs. VDJdb, accessed on 1 November 2021, was searched for TCRs annotated for CMV, EBV and SARS-CoV-2, and TCRs annotated for more than one antigen were excluded. TCRdb reworked the public reads: Q25 trimming with fastp, MiXCR clone assembly, productive beta chains retained. Every distinct CDR3 protein forms one entry, paired with its most common genes and DNA. For this entry, the V and J calls and clone size follow TCRdb and not the study's own pipeline. In this sample the table shows fewer than 130,000 distinct CDR3 sequences, 10% to 15% of which occur a single time. The ten largest clones add up to about 3.8% of the sample.

Study-level results and caveats: VDJdb matching was skewed toward anti-spike CD8 responses, so virus-specific expansions were likely underestimated and private and CD4 specificities were missed.

The TCR was taken from an adult who was a healthcare worker with PCR-confirmed SARS-CoV-2 infection or an uninfected control (not recorded which). The source material was whole blood, sampled at baseline. The chain links TRBV9 with TRBJ1-2, with an unclear D gene assignment. The DNA is TGTGCCAGCAGCCCGGAGGGATATGGCTACACCTTC. This sequence encodes CASSPEGYGYTF.